The present entry profiles one TCR beta chain with its context. Only a few counts were recorded for this clonotype. What antigen it recognizes has not been identified. Base qualities are not provided; no much larger clone lies one nucleotide away. The sample's time point label, decoded: patch test 3, about 24 weeks after DPC sensitization. Taken with the paper, the label for treatment or condition translates to: therapeutic diphenylcyclopropenone sensitization with weekly scalp DPC. At each patch-test visit, blood was drawn before the patch test was applied. Patients were eligible if aged 18 to 70, diagnosed with alopecia and judged suitable for DPC therapy, and pregnant patients were excluded. Total RNA was extracted from unfractionated whole blood collected in Tempus Blood RNA tubes. The library was obtained by RACE. Sequencing used a NextSeq 500. During library preparation, unique molecular identifiers were attached to individual cDNA molecules so that TCRs could be counted quantitatively and reproducibly. From each blood RNA sample, both TCR alpha and TCR beta chains were sequenced. Turning to the authors' computational methods: The median number of TCRs per sample was roughly 98,000, ranging from 23,224 to 690,600. V, J and CDR3 annotation of the TCR reads was carried out using the Decombinator software suite. Every sample was subsampled to the same number of TCRs (28,000) for the PS versus PT1 abundance plots. TCRs were defined as expanded if absent before sensitization and observed at least eight times at the 2-week time point. TCRdb itself trimmed the public reads at Q25 with fastp, ran MiXCR and retained productive beta chains. Merged by CDR3 protein, the rows form single entries marked with the most common genes and DNA. The V and J calls and clone size come from TCRdb's table, not from the authors' own analysis. The sample records roughly 200,000 distinct CDR3 sequences, around 23% of which are singletons. The ten largest account for roughly 2.4% of the sample.

This sample stems from a study of human T cells and chemical hapten exposure (dated by TCRdb to the early 2020s). Regarding the complete study: For sensitization, 2% DPC in acetone was applied to a 2 cm by 2 cm area of upper inner arm skin. Patch tests used Finn chambers with 0.01% DPC on the upper back, scored after 6 days by International Contact Dermatitis Research Group standards. The study tracked peripheral blood TCR repertoire changes in vivo during primary and secondary sensitization to the hapten diphenylcyclopropenone (DPC) in alopecia patients. Patients additionally received weekly therapeutic DPC doses to the scalp throughout the roughly 25-week study period. Blood samples were taken from patients before sensitization (week 0) and then at 2, 6 and about 24 weeks after DPC sensitization. The libraries were sequenced as a pool, and the TCR yield per sample differed mostly because of small variations in library volumes within the pool. For TCR sequencing, blood came from 25 to 35 alopecia patients at anywhere from one to four time points (pre-sensitization, 2, 6 and 24 weeks). The mostly female patient cohort included alopecia areata with under or over 50% scalp involvement, alopecia totalis and alopecia universalis.

From a lookup of the germline V gene (reference sequence), CDR1 and CDR2 are SEHNR and FQNEAQ. Germline trimming amounts to 3 bases on V and 3 bases on J, with 9 as the count of junction bases outside the gene matches. Measured from the cysteine to the phenylalanine, the CDR3 is 16 residues long. The read is trimmed to its CDR3 DNA, 48 bases read in frame from base 1. Study-level results and caveats: After repeated subsampling, the strength of the expansion versus patch-test correlation and the threshold at which it became significant changed. The number of TCRs above 1 in 1000 frequency did not change with DPC sensitization; there was no evidence of global repertoire structure alterations. All patients had alopecia, a presumed autoimmune disease, so their immune response might differ from that of healthy individuals. Patch test score was positively correlated with the number of PT1 expanded TCRs, with significance at thresholds 8, 16 and 32 but not at 4. Significantly more large CDR3 similarity clusters were formed by expanded TCRs than by pre-sensitization or healthy control sets, consistent with antigen-driven responses.

Sequencing used whole blood, obtained in connection with sensitization to the hapten diphenylcyclopropenone (DPC). Recombination connected TRBV7-9 to TRBJ2-7; a stretch of 9 junction bases matches TRBD2. The receptor was derived from a woman between 40 and 55 years old with alopecia areata. Some clones in this sample may be carry-over from other donors' samples. The CDR3 region has the sequence CASSFLASGANYEQYF. Here is the DNA: TGTGCCAGCAGCTTCTTGGCTAGCGGGGCGAACTACGAGCAGTACTTC.